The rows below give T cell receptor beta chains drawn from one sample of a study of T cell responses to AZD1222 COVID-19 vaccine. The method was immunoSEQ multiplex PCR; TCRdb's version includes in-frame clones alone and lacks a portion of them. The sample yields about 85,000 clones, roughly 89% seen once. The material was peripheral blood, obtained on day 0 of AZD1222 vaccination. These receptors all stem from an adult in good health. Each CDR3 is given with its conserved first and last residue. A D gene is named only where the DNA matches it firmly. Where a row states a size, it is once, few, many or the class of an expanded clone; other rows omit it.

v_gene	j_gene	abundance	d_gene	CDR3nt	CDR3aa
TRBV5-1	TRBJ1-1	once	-	TGCGCCAGCAGCTTGAGAGGGGTGAACACTGAAGCTTTCTTT	CASSLRGVNTEAFF
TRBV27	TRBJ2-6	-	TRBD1	TGTGCCAGCAGTTTAAGGGGACAGGGCACCTCTGGGGCCAACGTCCTGACTTTC	CASSLRGQGTSGANVLTF
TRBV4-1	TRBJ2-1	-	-	TGCGCCAGCAGCCAAGAGGGTACAGTTGCGGTTACCAATGAGCAGTTCTTC	CASSQEGTVAVTNEQFF
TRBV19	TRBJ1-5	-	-	TGTGCCAGTAGTATGGAGGTCGGACGCACCAATCAGCCCCAGCATTTT	CASSMEVGRTNQPQHF
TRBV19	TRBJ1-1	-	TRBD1	TGTGCCAGTGAGGGCAGGGGGCTCACTGAAGCTTTCTTT	CASEGRGLTEAFF
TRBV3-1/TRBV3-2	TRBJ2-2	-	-	TGTGCCAGCAGCCAAGTGACCAGCGCCGGGGAGCTGTTTTTT	CASSQVTSAGELFF
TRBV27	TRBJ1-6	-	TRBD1	TGTGCCAGCTCAAGTGGGACAGGGACTTCACCCCTCCACTTT	CASSSGTGTSPLHF
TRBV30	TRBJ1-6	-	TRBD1	TGTGCCTGGAAAGGACAGGGGAGCTATAATTCACCCCTCCACTTT	CAWKGQGSYNSPLHF
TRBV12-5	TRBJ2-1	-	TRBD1	TGTGCTAGTGGGCCATCAGGGGGCCGTCAGTTCTTC	CASGPSGGRQFF
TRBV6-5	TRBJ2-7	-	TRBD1	TGTGCCAGCACCTCAGGGGGCTCCTACGAGCAGTACTTC	CASTSGGSYEQYF
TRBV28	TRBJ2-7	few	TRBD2	TGTGCCAGCAACTCCGGACTAGCGGGATCCTTCTTTTACGAGCAGTACTTC	CASNSGLAGSFFYEQYF
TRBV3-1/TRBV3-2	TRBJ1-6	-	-	TGTGCCAGCAGCCAAGTAGGGGGAACTTCACCCCTCCACTTT	CASSQVGGTSPLHF
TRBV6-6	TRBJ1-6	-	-	TGTGCCAGCAGTTACGGCCGGGGGAATTCACCCCTCCACTTT	CASSYGRGNSPLHF
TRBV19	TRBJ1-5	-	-	TGTGCCAGTAGTATGAGGGACAACAATCAGCCCCAGCATTTT	CASSMRDNNQPQHF
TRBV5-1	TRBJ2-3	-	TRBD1	TGCGCCAGCAGCAAAACAGGGGGAGGGCAGTATTTT	CASSKTGGGQYF
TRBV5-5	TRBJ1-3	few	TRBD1	TGTGCCAGCAGCTTGGCCCCGACAGGGAGTGGAAACACCATATATTTT	CASSLAPTGSGNTIYF
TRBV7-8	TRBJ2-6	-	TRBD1	TGTGCCAGCAGCTTATCGCCCCCGGGACAGGCACACTCTGGGGCCAACGTCCTGACTTTC	CASSLSPPGQAHSGANVLTF
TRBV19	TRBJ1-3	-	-	TGTGCCAGTAGTTCTCAGAGCAGGAGAGCTGGAAACACCATATATTTT	CASSSQSRRAGNTIYF
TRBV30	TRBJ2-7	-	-	TGTGCCTGGACCAGCGTATCCTACGAGCAGTACTTC	CAWTSVSYEQYF
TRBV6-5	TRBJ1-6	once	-	TGTGCCAGCAGGGACTCGAGAGGGAATTCACCCCTCCACTTT	CASRDSRGNSPLHF
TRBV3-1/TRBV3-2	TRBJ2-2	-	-	TGTGCCAGCAGCCAAGCGGGGAGCTACACCGGGGAGCTGTTTTTT	CASSQAGSYTGELFF
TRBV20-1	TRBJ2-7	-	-	TGCAGTGCTAGCCTCCCGGGAGAGCAGTACTTC	CSASLPGEQYF
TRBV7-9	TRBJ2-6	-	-	TGTGCCAGCAGCAGACAGCTGTTGTTGGCCAACGTCCTGACTTTC	CASSRQLLLANVLTF
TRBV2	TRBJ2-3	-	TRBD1	TGTGCCAGCAGTGGGATCGACAGGGTGACAGATACGCAGTATTTT	CASSGIDRVTDTQYF
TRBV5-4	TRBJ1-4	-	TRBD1	TGTGCCAGCAGTGAGGGACAGGTGAACCAAAAACTGTTTTTT	CASSEGQVNQKLFF
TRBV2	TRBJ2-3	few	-	TGTGCCAGCAGTGAAAGAGGACTACTTGATGTCACAGATACGCAGTATTTT	CASSERGLLDVTDTQYF
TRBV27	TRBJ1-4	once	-	TGTGCCAGCAGTTTGGGGGCGATTTGGGAAAAACTGTTTTTT	CASSLGAIWEKLFF
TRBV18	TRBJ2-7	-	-	TGTGCCAGCTCACCACCCGGACGGGCCTACGAGCAGTACTTC	CASSPPGRAYEQYF
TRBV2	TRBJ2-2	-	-	TGTGCCAGCAGTTCTGGGGGCCCCGCCACCGGGGAGCTGTTTTTT	CASSSGGPATGELFF
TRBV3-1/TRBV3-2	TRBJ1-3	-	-	TGTGCCAGCAGCCCTCGGACCGGGGGCGCTGGAAACACCATATATTTT	CASSPRTGGAGNTIYF
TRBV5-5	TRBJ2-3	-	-	TGTGCCAGCAGCTTGGGGGGCACAGATACGCAGTATTTT	CASSLGGTDTQYF
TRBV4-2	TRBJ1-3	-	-	TGTGCCAGCAGCCAAGAATTAGAAGGGGTTCGCTCTGGAAACACCATATATTTT	CASSQELEGVRSGNTIYF
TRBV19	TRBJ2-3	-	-	TGTGCCAGTAGACAGGGCTGGGCAGATACGCAGTATTTT	CASRQGWADTQYF
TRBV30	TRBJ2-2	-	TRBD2	TGTGCCTGGACGGGGGTAGCGGGAGGTTTCGGGGAGCTGTTTTTT	CAWTGVAGGFGELFF
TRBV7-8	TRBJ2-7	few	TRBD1	TGTGCCAGCAGCTTAGTCACAGGGGGCGGGTACGAGCAGTACTTC	CASSLVTGGGYEQYF
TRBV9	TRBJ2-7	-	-	TGTGCCAGCAGCGTAAGCAAAGACGTCTACGAGCAGTACTTC	CASSVSKDVYEQYF
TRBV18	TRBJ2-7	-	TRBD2	TGTGCCAGCTCACCGTCGGGGGGAGGCGAGCAGTACTTC	CASSPSGGGEQYF
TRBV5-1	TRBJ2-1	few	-	TGCGCCAGCAGCTTGCATCAGGGCCCGGTGGGTGGTGAGCAGTTCTTC	CASSLHQGPVGGEQFF
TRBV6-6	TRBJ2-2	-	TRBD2	TGTGCCAGCAGTCCTCGGACGGTGGCGGGGGGGGTCACCGGGGAGCTGTTTTTT	CASSPRTVAGGVTGELFF
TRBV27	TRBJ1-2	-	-	TGTGCCAGCAGACAACTAACAGGGTTTGGCTACACCTTC	CASRQLTGFGYTF
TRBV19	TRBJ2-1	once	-	TGTGCCAGTGGGCTAGGATTGATTTCTTACAATGAGCAGTTCTTC	CASGLGLISYNEQFF
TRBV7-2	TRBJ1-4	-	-	TGTGCCAGCAGTCCCGGGGGCCTTAATGAAAAACTGTTTTTT	CASSPGGLNEKLFF
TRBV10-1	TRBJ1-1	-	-	TGCGCCAGCAGTGAGACGCGGGCAGGGTTGGACCCTGAAGCTTTCTTT	CASSETRAGLDPEAFF
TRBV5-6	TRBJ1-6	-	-	TGTGCCAGCAGCTTCGAGGGGGGAGTGAGTAATTCACCCCTCCACTTT	CASSFEGGVSNSPLHF